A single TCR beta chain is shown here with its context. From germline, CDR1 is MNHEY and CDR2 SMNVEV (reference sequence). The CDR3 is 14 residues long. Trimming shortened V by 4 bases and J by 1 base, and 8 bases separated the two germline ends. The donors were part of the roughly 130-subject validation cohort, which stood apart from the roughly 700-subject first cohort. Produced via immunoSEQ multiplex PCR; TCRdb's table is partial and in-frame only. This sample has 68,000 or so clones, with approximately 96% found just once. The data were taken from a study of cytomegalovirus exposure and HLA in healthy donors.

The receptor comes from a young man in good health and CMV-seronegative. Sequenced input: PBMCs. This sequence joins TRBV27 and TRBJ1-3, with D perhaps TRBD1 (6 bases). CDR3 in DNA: TGTGCCAGCAGTTCCAGGGGATCTGGAAACACCATATATTTT. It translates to CASSSRGSGNTIYF.